A selection of T cell receptor beta chains follows, all from one sample in a study of CD8 T cells in ankylosing spondylitis. One entry per CDR3 protein, called by TCRdb with MiXCR from the 5' RACE reads. The sample lists a few hundred thousand distinct CDR3 sequences; 6.5% to 10% were seen once. Sequencing was carried out using blood, either unsorted or a sorted T cell fraction (not recorded which). The receptors here all came from a male donor with ankylosing spondylitis. CDR3s include the opening cysteine and the closing phenylalanine or tryptophan. Fields, in order: D gene, V gene, J gene, clone size, CDR3 protein, CDR3 DNA. The D gene is left open where the match is weak. The listing skips clone size in some rows; elsewhere it reads once, few, many or a size class.

TRBD2,TRBV19,TRBJ2-2,many,CASSNQAGEDTGELFF,TGTGCCAGTAGTAACCAAGCGGGAGAGGACACCGGGGAGCTGTTTTTT
.,TRBV12-3/TRBV12-4,TRBJ2-1,many,CASSSTSVRVKEQFF,TGTGCCAGCAGTTCAACCTCCGTCCGGGTTAAGGAGCAGTTCTTC
TRBD2,TRBV25-1,TRBJ2-2,few,CASSELAEHTGELFF,TGTGCCAGCAGTGAACTAGCGGAACACACCGGGGAGCTGTTTTTT
.,TRBV2,TRBJ1-1,many,CASRRTENTEAFF,TGTGCCAGCCGCAGGACAGAAAACACTGAAGCTTTCTTT
.,TRBV28,TRBJ2-7,few,CASSLPGNYEQYF,TGTGCCAGCAGTTTGCCAGGGAACTACGAGCAGTACTTC
.,TRBV18,TRBJ2-5,.,CASSTLNSNQETQYF,TGTGCCAGCTCAACCCTAAACAGCAACCAAGAGACCCAGTACTTC
TRBD1,TRBV18,TRBJ1-1,.,CASSGERGQNTEAFF,TGTGCCAGCTCCGGGGAAAGGGGGCAGAACACTGAAGCTTTCTTT
.,TRBV5-1,TRBJ2-7,.,CASSFSRSLYEQYF,TGCGCCAGCAGCTTTTCCCGGTCTCTCTACGAGCAGTACTTC
TRBD2,TRBV9,TRBJ2-1,many,CASSVEPIAGGIRQFF,TGTGCCAGCAGCGTAGAGCCGATAGCGGGAGGGATTAGGCAGTTCTTC
.,TRBV29-1,TRBJ2-1,.,CSVEAEGRISYNEQFF,TGCAGCGTTGAAGCGGAGGGACGAATCTCCTACAATGAGCAGTTCTTC
TRBD1,TRBV28,TRBJ2-7,.,CASSPYPNLGQGYEQYF,TGTGCCAGCAGCCCGTACCCAAACCTAGGACAGGGCTACGAGCAGTACTTC
.,TRBV6-5,TRBJ1-2,few,CASGYPGLIGYTF,TGTGCCAGCGGGTACCCGGGCCTCATAGGCTACACCTTC
.,TRBV20-1,TRBJ2-7,.,CSVGGNEQYF,TGCAGTGTTGGAGGCAACGAGCAGTACTTC
.,TRBV27,TRBJ2-7,few,CASSLLGRRGEQYF,TGTGCCAGCAGTTTACTGGGCAGAAGAGGCGAGCAGTACTTC